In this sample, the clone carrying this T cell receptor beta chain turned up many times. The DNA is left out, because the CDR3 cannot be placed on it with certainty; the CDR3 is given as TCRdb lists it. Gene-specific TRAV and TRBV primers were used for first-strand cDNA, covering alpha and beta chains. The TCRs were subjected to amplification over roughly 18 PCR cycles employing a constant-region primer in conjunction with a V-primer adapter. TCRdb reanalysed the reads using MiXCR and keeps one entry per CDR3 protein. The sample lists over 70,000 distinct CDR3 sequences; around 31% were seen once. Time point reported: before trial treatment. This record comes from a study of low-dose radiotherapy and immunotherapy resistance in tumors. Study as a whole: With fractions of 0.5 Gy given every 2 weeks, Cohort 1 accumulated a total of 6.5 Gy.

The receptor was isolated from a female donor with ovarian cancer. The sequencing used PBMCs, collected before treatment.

The CDR3 is CASSLGGNTGELFFF. V gene TRBV12-3 or TRBV12-4 combines with J gene TRBJ2-2; TRBD1, the table's D call, was not compared with the DNA. The CDR3 totals 15 residues, both ends included.